The sequence of this T cell receptor beta chain was determined in a study of T cell changes during pregnancy in multiple sclerosis. CDR1 and CDR2 from the germline V gene are MNHEY and SMNVEV (reference sequence). V gave up 6 bases and J gave up 4 bases; unmatched junction bases: 13. CDR3 length equals 17 residues. This clone was picked up one time. The method was immunoSEQ multiplex PCR; TCRdb's version includes in-frame clones alone and lacks a portion of them. The repertoire includes about 96,000 clones, roughly 92% of them detected once, and more than 2.5% sits in the top ten. The chain links TRBV27 to TRBJ1-5, with 9 bases identical to TRBD1. The source is a female donor with multiple sclerosis, enrolled in a pregnancy study. Specimen: peripheral blood, collected in the first trimester of pregnancy. Here the CDR3 reads CASRKTSGTGFNQPQHF. DNA for the CDR3: TGTGCCAGCAGAAAAACCTCCGGGACAGGGTTTAATCAGCCCCAGCATTTT.